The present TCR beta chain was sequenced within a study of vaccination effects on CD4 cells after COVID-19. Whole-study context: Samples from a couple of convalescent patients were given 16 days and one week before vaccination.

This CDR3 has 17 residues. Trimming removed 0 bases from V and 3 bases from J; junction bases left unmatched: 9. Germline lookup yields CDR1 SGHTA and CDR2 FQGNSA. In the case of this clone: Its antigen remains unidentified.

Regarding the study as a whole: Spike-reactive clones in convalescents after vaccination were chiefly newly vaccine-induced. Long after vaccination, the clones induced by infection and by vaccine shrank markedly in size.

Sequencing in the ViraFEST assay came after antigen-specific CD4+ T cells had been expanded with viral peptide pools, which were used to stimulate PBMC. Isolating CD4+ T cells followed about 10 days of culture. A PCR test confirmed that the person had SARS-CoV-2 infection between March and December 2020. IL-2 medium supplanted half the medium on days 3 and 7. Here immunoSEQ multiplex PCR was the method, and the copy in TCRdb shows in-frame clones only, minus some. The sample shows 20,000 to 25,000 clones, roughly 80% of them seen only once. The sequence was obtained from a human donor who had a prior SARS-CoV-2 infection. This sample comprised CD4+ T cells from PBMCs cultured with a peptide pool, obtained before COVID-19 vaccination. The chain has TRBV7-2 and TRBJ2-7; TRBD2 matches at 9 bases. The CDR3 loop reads CASSLAFLAGYNYEQYF. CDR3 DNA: TGTGCCAGCAGCTTAGCGTTTCTAGCGGGATATAACTACGAGCAGTACTTC.